Listed below are T cell receptor beta chains from one sample, sequenced in a study of T cells in Graves' hyperthyroidism and ophthalmopathy. In TCRdb, the multiplex PCR reads were re-called with MiXCR into one record per CDR3 protein. Among hundreds of thousands of distinct CDR3 sequences, approximately 15% were seen once, and the ten largest hold 9.5% to 15%. Sample: blood. These receptors all stem from a woman between 50 and 59 years old with Graves' ophthalmopathy. The CDR3 runs from the conserved cysteine through the conserved F or W. Each record gives: CDR3 protein, CDR3 DNA, V gene, clone size, D gene, J gene. The D gene is left open where the match is weak. Size values are once, few and many counts, or a class for expanded clones, and some rows have none.

CSVEGHNEQFF	TGCAGCGTTGAGGGTCACAATGAGCAGTTCTTC	TRBV29-1	-	-	TRBJ2-1
CASSLSGSPNEQFF	TGTGCCAGCAGCCTTAGCGGGAGCCCAAATGAGCAGTTCTTC	TRBV7-9	-	TRBD2	TRBJ2-1
CASSLGPAGRTQYF	TGTGCCAGCAGCTTAGGGCCAGCGGGACGGACCCAGTACTTC	TRBV7-9	many	TRBD2	TRBJ2-5
CASRLTGSAGYTF	TGTGCCAGCAGACTAACAGGGTCCGCTGGCTACACCTTC	TRBV12-3/TRBV12-4	many	-	TRBJ1-2
CASSQTRGGELFF	TGTGCCAGCAGCCAGACTAGAGGCGGGGAGCTGTTTTTT	TRBV3-1	-	-	TRBJ2-2
CASGPTSGRASYEQYF	TGTGCTAGTGGTCCCACTAGCGGGAGGGCCTCCTACGAGCAGTACTTC	TRBV12-5	many	TRBD2	TRBJ2-7
CASSLGTGGAYGYTF	TGTGCCAGCAGCCTGGGGACAGGGGGCGCCTATGGCTACACCTTC	TRBV7-9	few	TRBD1	TRBJ1-2
CASSTQGISYNEQFF	TGTGCCAGCAGCACACAGGGGATATCCTACAATGAGCAGTTCTTC	TRBV5-5	many	TRBD1	TRBJ2-1
CASSFQAGYNTGELFF	TGTGCCAGCAGTTTTCAAGCGGGGTACAACACCGGGGAGCTGTTTTTT	TRBV27	few	TRBD2	TRBJ2-2
CASSFGQPNTEAFF	TGTGCCAGCAGTTTTGGACAGCCGAACACTGAAGCTTTCTTT	TRBV12-3/TRBV12-4	many	-	TRBJ1-1
CASSIGGNTIYF	TGTGCCAGTAGTATTGGTGGAAACACCATATATTTT	TRBV19	few	-	TRBJ1-3
CASSITSGSYNKQFF	TGTGCCAGTAGTATAACTAGCGGGAGTTACAATAAGCAGTTCTTC	TRBV19	-	TRBD2	TRBJ2-1
CASSFLGLAGTYEQYF	TGTGCCAGCAGCTTCTTAGGGCTAGCGGGAACCTACGAGCAGTACTTC	TRBV7-9	-	TRBD2	TRBJ2-7
CASSVRSASTDTQYF	TGTGCCAGCAGCGTCCGTAGCGCTAGCACAGATACGCAGTATTTT	TRBV9	many	-	TRBJ2-3
CASSLDRNSGNTIYF	TGTGCCAGCAGTTTAGACAGAAACTCTGGAAACACCATATATTTT	TRBV12-3/TRBV12-4	many	-	TRBJ1-3
CSVPPLGGRTEAFF	TGCAGCGTTCCCCCCCTGGGGGGGCGCACTGAAGCTTTCTTT	TRBV29-1	-	-	TRBJ1-1
CASSSNMGRALYGYTF	TGTGCCAGCAGTTCAAACATGGGCAGAGCCCTCTATGGCTACACCTTC	TRBV27	-	-	TRBJ1-2
CASSYGSLANTGELFF	TGTGCCAGCAGTTACGGAAGTCTGGCGAACACCGGGGAGCTGTTTTTT	TRBV6-2/TRBV6-3	many	-	TRBJ2-2
CAISTLTGNTEAFF	TGTGCCATCAGTACCCTTACAGGGAACACTGAAGCTTTCTTT	TRBV10-3	-	-	TRBJ1-1
CASSLRISTDTQYF	TGCGCCAGCAGCTTGAGGATTAGCACAGATACGCAGTATTTT	TRBV5-1	many	-	TRBJ2-3